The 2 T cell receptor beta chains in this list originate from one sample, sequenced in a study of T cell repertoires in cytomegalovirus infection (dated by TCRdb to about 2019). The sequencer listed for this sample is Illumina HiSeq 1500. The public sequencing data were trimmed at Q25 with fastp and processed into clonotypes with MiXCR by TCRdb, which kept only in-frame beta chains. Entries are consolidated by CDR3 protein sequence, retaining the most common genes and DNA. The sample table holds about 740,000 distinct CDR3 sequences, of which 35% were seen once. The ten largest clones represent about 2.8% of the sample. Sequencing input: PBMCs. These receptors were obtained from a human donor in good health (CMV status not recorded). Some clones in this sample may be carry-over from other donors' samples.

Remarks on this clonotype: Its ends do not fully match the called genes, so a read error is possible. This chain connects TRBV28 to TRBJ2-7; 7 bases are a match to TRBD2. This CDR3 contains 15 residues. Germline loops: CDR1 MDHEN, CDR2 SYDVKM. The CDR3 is CASSLPSGPTYEHYF. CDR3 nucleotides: TGTGCCAGCAGCCTCCCTAGCGGTCCTACCTACGAGCATTACTTC. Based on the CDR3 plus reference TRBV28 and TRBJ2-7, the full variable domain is DVKVTQSSRYLVKRTGEKVFLECVQDMDHENMFWYRQDPGLGLRLIYFSYDVKMKEKGDIPEGYSVSREKKERFSLILESASTNQTSMYLCASSLPSGPTYEHYFGPGTRLTVT.

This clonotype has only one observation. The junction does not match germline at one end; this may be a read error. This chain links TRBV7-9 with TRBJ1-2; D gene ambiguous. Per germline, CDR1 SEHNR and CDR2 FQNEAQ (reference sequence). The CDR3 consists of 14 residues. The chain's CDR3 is CASSLPGSNYGYNF. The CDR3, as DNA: TGTGCCAGCAGCTTACCGGGATCTAACTATGGCTACAACTTC.